The clone carrying this T cell receptor beta chain was recorded once. The data stem from a study of blood T cell repertoires in COVID-19. Study background: Samples came from the United States, Italy and Spain, spanning acute and convalescent COVID-19. PBMCs, B-cell-depleted T cells, or T cells provided the cDNA or gDNA that made up the material.

Germline V CDR1 and CDR2: SGHRS, YFSETQ. With 7 bases clipped from V and 1 base from J, the junction kept 3 bases outside the gene matches. The CDR3 loop spans 13 amino acids. Original methodology: The assay estimated nucleated cells by amplifying reference gene primers. Sequenced by immunoSEQ multiplex PCR; TCRdb stores in-frame clones only, minus some. Clone size and the V and J calls come from that table; the DNA yielded D and trimming. The sample carries around 72,000 clones, 84% recorded once. Sequenced: peripheral blood. The chain recombines TRBV5-1 with TRBJ2-5; TRBD2 agrees at 8 bases. The receptor was derived from a woman aged 60-70 years with acute or convalescent COVID-19. The CDR3 nucleotides read TGCGCCAGCCGCGGGGGGAGCCAAGAGACCCAGTACTTC. Translation: CASRGGSQETQYF.